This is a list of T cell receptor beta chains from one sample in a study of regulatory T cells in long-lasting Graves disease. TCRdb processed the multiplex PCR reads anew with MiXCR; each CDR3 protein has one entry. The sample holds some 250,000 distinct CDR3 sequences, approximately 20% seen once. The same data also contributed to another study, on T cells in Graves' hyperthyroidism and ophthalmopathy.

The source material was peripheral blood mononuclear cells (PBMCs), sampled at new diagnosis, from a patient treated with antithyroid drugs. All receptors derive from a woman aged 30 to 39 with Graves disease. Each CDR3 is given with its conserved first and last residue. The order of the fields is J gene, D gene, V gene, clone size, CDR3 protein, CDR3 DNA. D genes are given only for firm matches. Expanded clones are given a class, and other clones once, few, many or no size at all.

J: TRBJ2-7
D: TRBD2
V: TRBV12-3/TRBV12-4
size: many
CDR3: CASRSPSEAGGYEQYF
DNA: TGTGCCAGCAGGTCTCCATCTGAGGCGGGGGGTTACGAGCAGTACTTC

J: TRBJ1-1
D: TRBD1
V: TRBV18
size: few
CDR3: CASSPPRTGDSLNTEAFF
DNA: TGTGCCAGCTCACCACCTAGGACAGGGGACTCCCTTAACACTGAAGCTTTCTTT

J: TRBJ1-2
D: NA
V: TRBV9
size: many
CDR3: CASSPTGIYGYTF
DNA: TGTGCCAGCAGCCCTACAGGAATATATGGCTACACCTTC

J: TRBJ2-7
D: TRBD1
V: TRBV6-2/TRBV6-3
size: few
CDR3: CASSYSRDRAGSYEQYF
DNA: TGTGCCAGCAGTTATAGCCGGGACAGGGCGGGCTCCTACGAGCAGTACTTC

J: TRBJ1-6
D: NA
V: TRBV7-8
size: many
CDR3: CASRRGVHNSPLHF
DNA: TGTGCCAGCAGGCGGGGAGTTCATAATTCACCCCTCCACTTT

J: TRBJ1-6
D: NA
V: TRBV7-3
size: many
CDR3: CASSLLGHSPLHF
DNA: TGTGCCAGCAGCTTATTAGGGCACTCACCCCTCCACTTT

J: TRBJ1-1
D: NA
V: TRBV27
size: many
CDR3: CASSLGSGTRTEAFF
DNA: TGTGCCAGCAGTTTGGGATCCGGGACACGCACTGAAGCTTTCTTT

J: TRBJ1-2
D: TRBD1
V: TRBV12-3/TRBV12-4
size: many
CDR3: CASSFREPGGFGYTF
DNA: TGTGCCAGCAGTTTTAGGGAACCAGGGGGCTTCGGCTACACCTTC

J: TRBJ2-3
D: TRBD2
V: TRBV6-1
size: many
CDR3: CASSDGLAGVDTQYF
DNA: TGTGCCAGCAGTGATGGACTAGCGGGGGTCGATACGCAGTATTTT

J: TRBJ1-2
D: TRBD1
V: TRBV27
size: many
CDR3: CASSRPTGHGYTF
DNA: TGTGCCAGCAGTCGCCCGACAGGGCATGGCTACACCTTC

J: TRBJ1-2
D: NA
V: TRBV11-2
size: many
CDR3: CASSLNNNYGYTF
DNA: TGTGCCAGCAGCTTAAACAATAACTATGGCTACACCTTC

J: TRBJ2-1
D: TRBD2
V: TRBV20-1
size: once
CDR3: CSASPGGLSGGHEQFF
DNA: TGCAGTGCTAGCCCAGGGGGGCTTAGCGGGGGGCATGAGCAGTTCTTC

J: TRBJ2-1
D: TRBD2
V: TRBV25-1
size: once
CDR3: CASSVLAGVEQFF
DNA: TGTGCCAGCAGTGTACTAGCGGGGGTGGAGCAGTTCTTC

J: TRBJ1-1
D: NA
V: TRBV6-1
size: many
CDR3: CASSSRSEAFF
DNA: TGTGCCAGCAGTAGCCGGAGTGAAGCTTTCTTT

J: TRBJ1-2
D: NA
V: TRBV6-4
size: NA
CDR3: CASSEDGDYGYTF
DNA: TGTGCCAGCAGTGAGGACGGAGACTATGGCTACACCTTC

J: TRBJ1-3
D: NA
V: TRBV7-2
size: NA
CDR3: CASSLRWSGNTIYF
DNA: TGTGCCAGCAGCTTAAGATGGTCGGGAAACACCATATATTTT

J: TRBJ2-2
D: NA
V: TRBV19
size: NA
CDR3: CASTPSSGTKNTGELFF
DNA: TGTGCCAGTACCCCTTCCTCCGGGACAAAGAACACCGGGGAGCTGTTTTTT

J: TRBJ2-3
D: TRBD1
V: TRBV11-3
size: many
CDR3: CASSPTGATDTQYF
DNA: TGTGCCAGCAGCCCGACAGGGGCCACAGATACGCAGTATTTT

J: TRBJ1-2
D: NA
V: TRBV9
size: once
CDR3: CASSVAGSSKGYTF
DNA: TGTGCCAGCAGCGTAGCTGGGTCTTCGAAGGGCTACACCTTC

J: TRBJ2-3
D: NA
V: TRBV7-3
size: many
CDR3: CASSLRGQADTQYF
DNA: TGTGCCAGCAGCTTAAGAGGTCAGGCAGATACGCAGTATTTT

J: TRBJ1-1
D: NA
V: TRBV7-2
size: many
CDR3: CASSLVRRGTEAFF
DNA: TGTGCCAGCAGCTTAGTGCGGAGGGGAACTGAAGCTTTCTTT

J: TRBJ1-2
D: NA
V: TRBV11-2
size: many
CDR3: CASSRDGLRYGYTF
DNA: TGTGCCAGCAGCCGGGACGGCCTCCGCTATGGCTACACCTTC

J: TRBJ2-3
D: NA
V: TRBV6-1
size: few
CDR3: CASREKGNTQYF
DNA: TGTGCCAGCAGAGAAAAGGGGAATACGCAGTATTTT

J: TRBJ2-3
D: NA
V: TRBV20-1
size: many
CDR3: CSARRLWPDTQYF
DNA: TGCAGTGCTAGGCGTCTCTGGCCAGATACGCAGTATTTT

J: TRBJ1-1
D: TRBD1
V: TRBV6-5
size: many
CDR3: CASSSQGAEGTEAFF
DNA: TGTGCCAGCAGTTCCCAGGGGGCAGAGGGCACTGAAGCTTTCTTT

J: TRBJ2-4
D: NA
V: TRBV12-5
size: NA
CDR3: CASGLVLPQTKNIQYF
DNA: TGTGCTAGTGGTTTGGTACTTCCACAGACCAAAAACATTCAGTACTTC

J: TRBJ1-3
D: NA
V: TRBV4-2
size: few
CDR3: CASSRVSEHTIYF
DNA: TGCGCCAGCAGCCGGGTGAGTGAACACACCATATATTTT

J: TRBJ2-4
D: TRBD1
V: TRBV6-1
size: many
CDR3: CASSERDRGTKNIQYF
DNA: TGTGCCAGCAGTGAAAGGGACAGGGGTACCAAAAACATTCAGTACTTC

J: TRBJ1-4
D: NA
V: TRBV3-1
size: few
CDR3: CASSQHGGGWSEKLFF
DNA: TGTGCCAGCAGCCAACATGGGGGTGGATGGTCGGAAAAACTGTTTTTT

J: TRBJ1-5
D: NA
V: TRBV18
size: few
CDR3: CVSSRDSNQPQHF
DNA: TGTGTCAGCTCAAGGGATAGCAATCAGCCCCAGCATTTT

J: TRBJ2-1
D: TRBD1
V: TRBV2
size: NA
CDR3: CASSDRQGGYNEQFF
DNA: TGTGCCAGCAGTGACCGACAGGGGGGTTACAATGAGCAGTTCTTC

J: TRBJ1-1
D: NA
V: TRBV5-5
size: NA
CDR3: CASSLVSEAFF
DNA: TGTGCCAGCAGCTTGGTGTCTGAAGCTTTCTTT

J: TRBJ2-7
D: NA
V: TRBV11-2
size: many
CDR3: CASSYTPGLLAEQYF
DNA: TGTGCCAGCAGCTACACTCCGGGTCTTCTAGCCGAGCAGTACTTC

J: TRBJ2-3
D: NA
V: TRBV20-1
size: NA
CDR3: CSARRDGADTQYF
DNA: TGCAGTGCTAGGAGGGATGGCGCAGATACGCAGTATTTT

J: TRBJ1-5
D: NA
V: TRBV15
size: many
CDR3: CATSRDLGPNQPQHF
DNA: TGTGCCACCAGCAGAGATTTGGGGCCCAATCAGCCCCAGCATTTT

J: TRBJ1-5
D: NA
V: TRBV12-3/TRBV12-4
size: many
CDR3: CASSLGSQPQHF
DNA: TGTGCCAGCAGTTTAGGATCGCAGCCCCAGCATTTT

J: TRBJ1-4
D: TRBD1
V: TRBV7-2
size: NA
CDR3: CASSLEGAAGGGKLFF
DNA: TGTGCCAGCAGCTTAGAGGGGGCGGCAGGGGGAGGAAAACTGTTTTTT